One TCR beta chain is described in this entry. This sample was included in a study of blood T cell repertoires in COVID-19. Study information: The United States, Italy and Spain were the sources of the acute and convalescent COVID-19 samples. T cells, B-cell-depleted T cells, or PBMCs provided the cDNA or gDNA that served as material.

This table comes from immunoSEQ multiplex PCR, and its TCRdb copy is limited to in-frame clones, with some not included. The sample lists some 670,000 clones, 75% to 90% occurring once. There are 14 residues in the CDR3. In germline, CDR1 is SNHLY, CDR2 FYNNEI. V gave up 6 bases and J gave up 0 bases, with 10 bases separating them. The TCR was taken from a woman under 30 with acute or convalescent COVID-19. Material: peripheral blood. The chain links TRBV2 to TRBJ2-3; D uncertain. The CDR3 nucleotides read TGTGCCAGCAGCGAGACACGTAGCACAGATACGCAGTATTTT. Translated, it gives CASSETRSTDTQYF.